The T cell receptor beta chain under discussion was sequenced for a study of cytomegalovirus exposure and HLA in healthy donors. Study overall: HLA-typed donors contributed approximately 86 million unique TCRs, which were held in an early data release.

Regarding this clone: Its antigen remains unknown.

Study findings and constraints: Accurate prediction of most subjects' HLA-A and HLA-B alleles from TCR beta sequences was reported.

Healthy bone marrow donors supplied every sample. V gave up 11 bases and J gave up 5 bases; unmatched junction bases: 8. Germline values: CDR1 ENHRY, CDR2 SYGVKD. The CDR3 spans 13 residues. Researchers ran the PCR with 60 Vbeta and 13 Jbeta primers. Sequencing used immunoSEQ multiplex PCR; TCRdb keeps in-frame clones, though not all of them. The repertoire holds 100,000 to 150,000 clones, with approximately 81% as singletons. The sequenced sample consisted of PBMCs. The clonotype originates from a man between 18 and 29 years old in good health and CMV-seronegative. The chain links TRBV10-3 to TRBJ1-2; 10 nucleotides match TRBD1. Here the CDR3 reads CAVWTGGAYGYTF. The CDR3 nucleotides read TGTGCCGTCTGGACAGGGGGTGCGTATGGCTACACCTTC.